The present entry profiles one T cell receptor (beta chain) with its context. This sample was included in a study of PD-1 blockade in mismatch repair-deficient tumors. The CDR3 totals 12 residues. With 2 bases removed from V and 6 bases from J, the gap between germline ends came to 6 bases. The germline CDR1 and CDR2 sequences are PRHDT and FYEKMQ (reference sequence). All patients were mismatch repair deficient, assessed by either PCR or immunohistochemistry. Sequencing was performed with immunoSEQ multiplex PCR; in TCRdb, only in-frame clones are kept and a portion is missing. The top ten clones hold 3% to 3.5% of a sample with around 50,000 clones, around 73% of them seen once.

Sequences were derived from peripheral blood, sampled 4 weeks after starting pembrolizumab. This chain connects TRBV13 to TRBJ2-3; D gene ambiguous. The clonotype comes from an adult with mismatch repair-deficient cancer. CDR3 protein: CASSLKGDTQYF. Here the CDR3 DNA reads TGTGCCAGCAGCTTAAAAGGGGATACGCAGTATTTT. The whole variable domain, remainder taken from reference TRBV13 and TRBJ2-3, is AAGVIQSPRHLIKEKRETATLKCYPIPRHDTVYWYQQGPGQDPQFLISFYEKMQSDKGSIPDRFSAQQFSDYHSELNMSSLELGDSALYFCASSLKGDTQYFGPGTRLTVL.